This T cell receptor (beta chain) was recovered during a study of blood T cell repertoires in COVID-19. Study summary: COVID-19 samples collected from the United States, Italy and Spain covered acute and convalescent phases.

The germline V and J ends were trimmed by 1 base and 3 bases, with 6 bases remaining between them. Germline values: CDR1 SGHVS, CDR2 FNYEAQ. The CDR3 extends over 13 amino acids. Original methodology: Reference gene primer amplification in the assay estimated nucleated cell counts. The table came from immunoSEQ multiplex PCR; TCRdb's copy has only in-frame clones and leaves some out. V and J calls and clone size are those listed in that table; D and trimming were worked out from the DNA. The sample yields 150,000 to 200,000 clones, around 89% seen once. This chain connects TRBV7-6 to TRBJ1-1; no clear D gene. Source material: peripheral blood. The TCR originated in a man between 18 and 35 years old who had recovered from COVID-19. CDR3 nucleotides: TGTGCCAGCAGCTTAGACACAGACACTGAAGCTTTCTTT. It translates to CASSLDTDTEAFF. Based on the CDR3 plus reference TRBV7-6 and TRBJ1-1, the full variable domain is GAGVSQSPRYKVTKRGQDVALRCDPISGHVSLYWYRQALGQGPEFLTYFNYEAQQDKSGLPNDRFSAERPEGSISTLTIQRTEQRDSAMYRCASSLDTDTEAFFGQGTRLTVV.